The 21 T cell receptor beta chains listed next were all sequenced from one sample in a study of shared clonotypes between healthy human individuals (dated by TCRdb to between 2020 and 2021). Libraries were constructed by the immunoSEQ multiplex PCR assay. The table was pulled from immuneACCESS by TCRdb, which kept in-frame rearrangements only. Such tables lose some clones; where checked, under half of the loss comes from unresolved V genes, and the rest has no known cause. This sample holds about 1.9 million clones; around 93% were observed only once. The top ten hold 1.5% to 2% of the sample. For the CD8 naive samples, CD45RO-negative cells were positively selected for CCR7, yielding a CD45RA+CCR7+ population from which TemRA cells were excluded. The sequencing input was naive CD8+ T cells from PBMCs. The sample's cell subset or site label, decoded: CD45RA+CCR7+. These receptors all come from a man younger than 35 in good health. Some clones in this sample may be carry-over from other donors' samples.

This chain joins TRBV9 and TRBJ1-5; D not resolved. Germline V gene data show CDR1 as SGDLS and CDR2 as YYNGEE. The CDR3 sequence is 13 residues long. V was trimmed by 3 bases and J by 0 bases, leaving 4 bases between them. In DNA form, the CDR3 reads TGTGCCAGCAGCGCCCATAGCAATCAGCCCCAGCATTTT. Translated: CASSAHSNQPQHF.

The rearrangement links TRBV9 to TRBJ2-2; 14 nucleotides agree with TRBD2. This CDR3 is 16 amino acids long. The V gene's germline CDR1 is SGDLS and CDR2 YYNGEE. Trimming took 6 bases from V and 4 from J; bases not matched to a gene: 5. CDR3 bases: TGTGCCAGCACTGGACTAGCGGGAGGCGCCACCGGGGAGCTGTTTTTT. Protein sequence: CASTGLAGGATGELFF. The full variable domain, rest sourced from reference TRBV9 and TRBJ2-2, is DSGVTQTPKHLITATGQRVTLRCSPRSGDLSVYWYQQSLDQGLQFLIQYYNGEERAKGNILERFSAQQFPDLHSELNLSSLELGDSALYFCASTGLAGGATGELFFGEGSRLTVL.

The DNA for the CDR3 is TGTGCCAGCAACCCCATAGCGGACTACAATGAGCAGTTCTTC. Translated: CASNPIADYNEQFF. The V gene is TRBV7-9, the J gene TRBJ2-1, with a weak D call TRBD2 (6 bases). V lost 7 bases and J 3 bases, leaving 13 bases between the germline ends. The CDR3 spans 14 residues. Germline V gives CDR1 SEHNR, CDR2 FQNEAQ (reference sequence).

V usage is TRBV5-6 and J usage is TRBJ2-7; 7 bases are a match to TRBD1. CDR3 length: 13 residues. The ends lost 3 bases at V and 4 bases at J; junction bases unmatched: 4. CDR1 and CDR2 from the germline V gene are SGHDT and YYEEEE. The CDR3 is CASSWGQSYEQYF. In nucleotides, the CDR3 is TGTGCCAGCAGCTGGGGACAGTCTTACGAGCAGTACTTC. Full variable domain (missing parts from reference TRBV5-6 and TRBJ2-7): DAGVTQSPTHLIKTRGQQVTLRCSPKSGHDTVSWYQQALGQGPQFIFQYYEEEERQRGNFPDRFSGHQFPNYSSELNVNALLLGDSALYLCASSWGQSYEQYFGPGTRLTVT.

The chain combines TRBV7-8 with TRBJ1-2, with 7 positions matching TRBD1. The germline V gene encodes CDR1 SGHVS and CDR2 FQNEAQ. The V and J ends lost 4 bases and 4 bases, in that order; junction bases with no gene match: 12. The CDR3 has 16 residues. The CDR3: CASSSDRDSFSYGYTF. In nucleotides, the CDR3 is TGTGCCAGCAGCTCCGATCGGGACAGCTTTTCCTATGGCTACACCTTC.

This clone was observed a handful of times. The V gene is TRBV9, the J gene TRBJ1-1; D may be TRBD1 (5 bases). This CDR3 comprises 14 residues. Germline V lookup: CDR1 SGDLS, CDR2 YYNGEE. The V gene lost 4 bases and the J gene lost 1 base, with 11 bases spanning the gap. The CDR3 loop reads CASSPGPTNTEAFF. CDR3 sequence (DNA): TGTGCCAGCAGCCCGGGACCTACGAACACTGAAGCTTTCTTT. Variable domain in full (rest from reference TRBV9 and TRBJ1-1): DSGVTQTPKHLITATGQRVTLRCSPRSGDLSVYWYQQSLDQGLQFLIQYYNGEERAKGNILERFSAQQFPDLHSELNLSSLELGDSALYFCASSPGPTNTEAFFGQGTRLTVV.

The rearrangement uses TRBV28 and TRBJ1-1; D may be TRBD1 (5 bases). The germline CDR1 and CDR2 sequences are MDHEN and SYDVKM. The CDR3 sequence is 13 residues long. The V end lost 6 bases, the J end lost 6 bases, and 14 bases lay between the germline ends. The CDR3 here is CASRLPGGPEAFF. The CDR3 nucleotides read TGTGCCAGCAGGCTACCGGGGGGTCCTGAAGCTTTCTTT.

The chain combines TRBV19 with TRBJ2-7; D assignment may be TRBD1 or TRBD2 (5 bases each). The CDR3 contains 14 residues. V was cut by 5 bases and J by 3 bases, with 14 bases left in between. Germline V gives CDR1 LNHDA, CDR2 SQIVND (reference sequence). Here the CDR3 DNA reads TGTGCCAGTAGTTCGGAGGCAGGGCTCTACGAGCAGTACTTC. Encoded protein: CASSSEAGLYEQYF.

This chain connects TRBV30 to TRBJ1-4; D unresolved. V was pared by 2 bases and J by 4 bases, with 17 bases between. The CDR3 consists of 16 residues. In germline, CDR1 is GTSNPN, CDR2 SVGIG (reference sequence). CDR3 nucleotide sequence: TGTGCCTGGAGTCCCCCCCTCGGGTTCGGTAATGAAAAACTGTTTTTT. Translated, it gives CAWSPPLGFGNEKLFF. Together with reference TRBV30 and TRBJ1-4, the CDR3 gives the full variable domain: SQTIHQWPATLVQPVGSPLSLECTVEGTSNPNLYWYRQAAGRGLQLLFYSVGIGQISSEVPQNLSASRPQDRQFILSSKKLLLSDSGFYLCAWSPPLGFGNEKLFFGSGTQLSVL.

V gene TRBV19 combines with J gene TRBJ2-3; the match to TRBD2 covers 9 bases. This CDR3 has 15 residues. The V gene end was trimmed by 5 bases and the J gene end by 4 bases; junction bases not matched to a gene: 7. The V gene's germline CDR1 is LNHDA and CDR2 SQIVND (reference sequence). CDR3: CASSLIAGVADTQYF. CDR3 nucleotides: TGTGCCAGTAGTCTAATAGCGGGAGTGGCAGATACGCAGTATTTT.

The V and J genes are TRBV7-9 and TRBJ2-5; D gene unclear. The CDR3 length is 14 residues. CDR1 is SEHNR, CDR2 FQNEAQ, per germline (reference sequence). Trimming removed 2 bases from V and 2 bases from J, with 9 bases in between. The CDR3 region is CASSLTQIQETQYF. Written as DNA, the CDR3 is TGTGCCAGCAGCTTAACGCAGATTCAAGAGACCCAGTACTTC.

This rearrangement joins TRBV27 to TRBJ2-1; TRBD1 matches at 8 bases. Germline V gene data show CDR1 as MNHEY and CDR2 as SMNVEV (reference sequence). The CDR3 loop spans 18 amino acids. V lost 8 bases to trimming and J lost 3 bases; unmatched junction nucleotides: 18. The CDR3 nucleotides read TGTGCCAGCGGTCCAGAGACGACAGGGGTTCGGGGCTACAATGAGCAGTTCTTC. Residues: CASGPETTGVRGYNEQFF.

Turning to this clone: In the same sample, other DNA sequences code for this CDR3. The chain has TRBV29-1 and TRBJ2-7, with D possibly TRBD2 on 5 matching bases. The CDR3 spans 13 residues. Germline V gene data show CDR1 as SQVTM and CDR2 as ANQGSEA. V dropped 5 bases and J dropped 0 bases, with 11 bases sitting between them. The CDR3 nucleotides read TGCAGCGTTAGAGGGCCGCTCTCCTACGAGCAGTACTTC. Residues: CSVRGPLSYEQYF.

The CDR3 is CASRAGVGDEQFF. The CDR3 region has the DNA TGTGCCAGCAGGGCAGGGGTTGGTGATGAGCAGTTCTTC. The rearrangement links TRBV7-9 to TRBJ2-1; tentative D call: TRBD1 (6 bases). Between the trimmed V and J ends, which lost 6 bases and 8 bases, there was a span of 14 bases. This CDR3 has 13 residues. Germline lookup yields CDR1 SEHNR and CDR2 FQNEAQ (reference sequence). The full variable domain, with the rest looked up from reference TRBV7-9 and TRBJ2-1, is DTGVSQNPRHKITKRGQNVTFRCDPISEHNRLYWYRQTLGQGPEFLTYFQNEAQLEKSRLLSDRFSAERPKGSFSTLEIQRTEQGDSAMYLCASRAGVGDEQFFGPGTRLTVL.

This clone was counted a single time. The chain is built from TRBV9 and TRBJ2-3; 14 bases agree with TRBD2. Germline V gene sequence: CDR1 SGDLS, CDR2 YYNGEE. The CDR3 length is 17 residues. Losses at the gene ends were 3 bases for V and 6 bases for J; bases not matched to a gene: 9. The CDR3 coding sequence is TGTGCCAGCAGCGCGACGGGACTAGCGGGAGCGATGGATACGCAGTATTTT. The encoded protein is CASSATGLAGAMDTQYF.

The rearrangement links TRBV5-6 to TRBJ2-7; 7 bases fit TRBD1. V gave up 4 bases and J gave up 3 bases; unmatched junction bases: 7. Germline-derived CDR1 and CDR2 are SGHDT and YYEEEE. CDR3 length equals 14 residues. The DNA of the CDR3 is TGTGCCAGCAGCCCGTCGGGACAGATCTACGAGCAGTACTTC. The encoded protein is CASSPSGQIYEQYF.

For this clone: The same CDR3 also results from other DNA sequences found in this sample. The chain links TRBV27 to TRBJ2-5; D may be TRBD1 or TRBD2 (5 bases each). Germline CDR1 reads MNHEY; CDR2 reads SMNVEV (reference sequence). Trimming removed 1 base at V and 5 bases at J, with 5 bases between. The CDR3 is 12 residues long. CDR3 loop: CASSLWGETQYF. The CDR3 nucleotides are TGTGCCAGCAGTTTATGGGGGGAGACCCAGTACTTC.

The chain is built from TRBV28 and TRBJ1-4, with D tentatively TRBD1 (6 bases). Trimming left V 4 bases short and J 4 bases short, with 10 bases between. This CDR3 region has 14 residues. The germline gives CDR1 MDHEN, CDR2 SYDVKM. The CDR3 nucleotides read TGTGCCAGCAGTTCCCAGGGGTTTAATGAAAAACTGTTTTTT. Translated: CASSSQGFNEKLFF.

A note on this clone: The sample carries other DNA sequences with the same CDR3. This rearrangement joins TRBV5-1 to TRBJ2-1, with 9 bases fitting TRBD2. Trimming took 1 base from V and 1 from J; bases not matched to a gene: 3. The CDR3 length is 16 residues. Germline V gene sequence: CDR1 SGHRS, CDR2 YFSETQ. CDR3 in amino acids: CASSLTLAGSYNEQFF. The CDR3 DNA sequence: TGCGCCAGCAGCTTGACCCTAGCGGGGTCCTACAATGAGCAGTTCTTC.

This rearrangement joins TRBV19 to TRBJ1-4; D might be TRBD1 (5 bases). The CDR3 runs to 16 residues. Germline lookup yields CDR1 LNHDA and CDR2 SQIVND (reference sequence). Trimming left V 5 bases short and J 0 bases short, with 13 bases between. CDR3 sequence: CASSAPRRATNEKLFF. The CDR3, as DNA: TGTGCCAGTAGTGCTCCCCGCAGGGCAACTAATGAAAAACTGTTTTTT.

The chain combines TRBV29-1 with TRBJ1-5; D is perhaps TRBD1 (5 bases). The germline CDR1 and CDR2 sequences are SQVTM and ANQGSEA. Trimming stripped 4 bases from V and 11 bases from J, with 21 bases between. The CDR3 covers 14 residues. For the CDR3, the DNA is TGCAGCGTTGTAGAGGACGGGACCCGGTCGGCCCAGCATTTT. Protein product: CSVVEDGTRSAQHF.